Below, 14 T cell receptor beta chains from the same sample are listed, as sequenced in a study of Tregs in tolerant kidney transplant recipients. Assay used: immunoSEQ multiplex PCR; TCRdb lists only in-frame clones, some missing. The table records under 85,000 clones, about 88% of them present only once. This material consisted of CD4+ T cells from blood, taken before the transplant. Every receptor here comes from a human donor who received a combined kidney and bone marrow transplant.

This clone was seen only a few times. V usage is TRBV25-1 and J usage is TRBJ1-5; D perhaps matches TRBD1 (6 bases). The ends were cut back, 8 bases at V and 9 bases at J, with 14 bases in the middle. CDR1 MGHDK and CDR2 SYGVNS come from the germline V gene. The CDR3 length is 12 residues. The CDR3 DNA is TGTGCCAGCTCCCAGGGGAGGGGGCCCCAGCATTTT. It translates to CASSQGRGPQHF.

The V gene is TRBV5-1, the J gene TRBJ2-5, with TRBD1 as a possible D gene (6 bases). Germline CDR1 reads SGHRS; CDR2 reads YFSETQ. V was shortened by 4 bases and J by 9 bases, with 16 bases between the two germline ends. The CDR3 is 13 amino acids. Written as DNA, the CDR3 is TGCGCCAGCAGCCACTCAGGGGCCCGGGCCCAGTACTTC. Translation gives CASSHSGARAQYF.

CDR3: CASTPWGEGNAEAFF. For the CDR3, the DNA is TGTGCCAGCACCCCGTGGGGGGAGGGAAACGCTGAAGCTTTCTTT. V and J are TRBV6-5 and TRBJ1-1, with D possibly being TRBD1 (5 bases). CDR3 length: 15 amino acids. CDR1 MNHEY and CDR2 SVGAGI come from the germline V gene. Between the trimmed V and J ends, which lost 7 bases and 6 bases, there was a span of 21 bases.

CDR3 sequence (DNA): TGTGCCAGCAGCTTAGTTTACACCCTTGGTACGCAGTATTTT. The encoded protein is CASSLVYTLGTQYF. This rearrangement joins TRBV7-9 to TRBJ2-3; D not certain. V gave up 1 base and J gave up 8 bases, with 13 bases separating them. The germline CDR1 and CDR2 sequences are SEHNR and FQNEAQ (reference sequence). CDR3 length equals 14 residues.

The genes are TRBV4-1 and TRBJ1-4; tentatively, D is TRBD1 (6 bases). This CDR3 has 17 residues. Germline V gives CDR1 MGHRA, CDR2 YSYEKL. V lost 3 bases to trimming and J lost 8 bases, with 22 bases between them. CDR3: CASSQPTRGKNREKLFF. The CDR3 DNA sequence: TGCGCCAGCAGCCAGCCCACTAGGGGGAAAAATCGGGAAAAACTGTTTTTT.

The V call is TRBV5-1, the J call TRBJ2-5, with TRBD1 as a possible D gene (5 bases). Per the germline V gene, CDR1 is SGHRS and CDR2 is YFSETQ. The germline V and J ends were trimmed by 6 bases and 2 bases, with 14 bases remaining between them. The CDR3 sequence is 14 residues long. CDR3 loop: CASKGGAAQETQYF. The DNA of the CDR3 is TGCGCCAGCAAAGGTGGGGCAGCTCAAGAGACCCAGTACTTC.

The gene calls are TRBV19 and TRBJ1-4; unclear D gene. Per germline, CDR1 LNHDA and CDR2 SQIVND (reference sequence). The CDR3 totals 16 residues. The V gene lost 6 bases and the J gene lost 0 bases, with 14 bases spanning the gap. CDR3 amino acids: CASSPTPSSTNEKLFF. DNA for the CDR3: TGTGCCAGTAGCCCTACCCCCTCTTCAACTAATGAAAAACTGTTTTTT.

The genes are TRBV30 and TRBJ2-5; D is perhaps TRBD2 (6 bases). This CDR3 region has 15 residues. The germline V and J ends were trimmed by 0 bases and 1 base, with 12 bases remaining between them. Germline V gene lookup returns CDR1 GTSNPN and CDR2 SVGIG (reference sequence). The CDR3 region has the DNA TGTGCCTGGAGTGTAAAGCTAGCGTCCCAAGAGACCCAGTACTTC. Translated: CAWSVKLASQETQYF.

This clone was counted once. The CDR3: CASSLGGSLGYEQYF. For the CDR3, the DNA is TGTGCCAGCAGTCTGGGGGGTAGTCTCGGGTACGAGCAGTACTTC. V usage is TRBV28 and J usage is TRBJ2-7, with a tentative D call TRBD2 (6 bases). Trimming stripped 5 bases from V and 4 bases from J, with 18 bases between. Germline CDR1 reads MDHEN; CDR2 reads SYDVKM. CDR3 length: 15 residues. Filled out from reference TRBV28 and TRBJ2-7, the complete variable domain reads DVKVTQSSRYLVKRTGEKVFLECVQDMDHENMFWYRQDPGLGLRLIYFSYDVKMKEKGDIPEGYSVSREKKERFSLILESASTNQTSMYLCASSLGGSLGYEQYFGPGTRLTVT.

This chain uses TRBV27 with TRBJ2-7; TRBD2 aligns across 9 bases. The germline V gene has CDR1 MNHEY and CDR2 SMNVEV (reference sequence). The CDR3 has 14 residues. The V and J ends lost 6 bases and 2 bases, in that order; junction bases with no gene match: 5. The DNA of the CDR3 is TGTGCCAGCAGGATACTAGCGGGCCCCTACGAGCAGTACTTC. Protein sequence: CASRILAGPYEQYF.

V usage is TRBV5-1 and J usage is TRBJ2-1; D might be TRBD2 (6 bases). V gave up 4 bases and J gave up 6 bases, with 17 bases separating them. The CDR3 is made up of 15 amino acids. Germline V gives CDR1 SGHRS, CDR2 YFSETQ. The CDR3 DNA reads TGCGCCAGCAGCCCGAACATCGGGAGCGCCAATGAGCAGTTCTTC. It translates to CASSPNIGSANEQFF.

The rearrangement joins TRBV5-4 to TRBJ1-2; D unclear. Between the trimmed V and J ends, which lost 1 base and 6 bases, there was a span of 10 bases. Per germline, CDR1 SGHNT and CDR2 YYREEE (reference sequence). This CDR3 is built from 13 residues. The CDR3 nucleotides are TGTGCCAGCAGCTTGATGGGCCTGGATGGCTACACCTTC. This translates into CASSLMGLDGYTF.

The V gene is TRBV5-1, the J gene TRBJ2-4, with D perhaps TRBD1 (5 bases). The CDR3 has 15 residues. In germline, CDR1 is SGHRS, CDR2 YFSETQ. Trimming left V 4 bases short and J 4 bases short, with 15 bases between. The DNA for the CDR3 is TGCGCCAGCAGCCCGTCAGCGTCAGGGAAAAACATTCAGTACTTC. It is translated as CASSPSASGKNIQYF.

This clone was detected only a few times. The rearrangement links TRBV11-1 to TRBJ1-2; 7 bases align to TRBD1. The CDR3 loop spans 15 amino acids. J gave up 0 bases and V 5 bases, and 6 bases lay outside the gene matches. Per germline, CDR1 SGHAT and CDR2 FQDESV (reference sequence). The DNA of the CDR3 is TGTGCCAGCAGCCCCCGGGACAGAACTAACTATGGCTACACCTTC. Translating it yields CASSPRDRTNYGYTF.